This TCR beta chain came from a study of blood T cell repertoires in COVID-19. Clones were sequenced by immunoSEQ multiplex PCR, and TCRdb holds only the in-frame ones, with some missing. The table shows roughly 59,000 clones, with 70% to 80% occurring only once. The clonotype was recovered from a human donor in a cohort sampled during active COVID-19. Material for sequencing was peripheral blood.

CDR3 residues: CASSLATGQETQYF. In nucleotides, the CDR3 is TGTGCCAGCAGCTTAGCCACAGGGCAAGAGACCCAGTACTTC. The V call is TRBV7-8, the J call TRBJ2-5; a possible D gene is TRBD1 (6 bases). Germline V gene data show CDR1 as SGHVS and CDR2 as FQNEAQ. Trimming pared 0 bases from V and 2 bases from J, leaving 7 bases between. This CDR3 has 14 residues.